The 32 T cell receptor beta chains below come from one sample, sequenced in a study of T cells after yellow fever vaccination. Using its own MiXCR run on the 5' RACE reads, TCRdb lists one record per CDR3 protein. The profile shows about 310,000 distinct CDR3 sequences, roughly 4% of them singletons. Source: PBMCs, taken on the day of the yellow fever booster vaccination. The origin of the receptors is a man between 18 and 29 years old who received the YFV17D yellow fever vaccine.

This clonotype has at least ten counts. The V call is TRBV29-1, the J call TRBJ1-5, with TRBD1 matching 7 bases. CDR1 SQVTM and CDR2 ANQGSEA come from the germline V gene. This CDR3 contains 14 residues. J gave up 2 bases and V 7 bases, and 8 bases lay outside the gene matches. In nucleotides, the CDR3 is TGCAGCGCCAGGACAGGCGGACGCAATCAGCCCCAGCATTTT. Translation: CSARTGGRNQPQHF.

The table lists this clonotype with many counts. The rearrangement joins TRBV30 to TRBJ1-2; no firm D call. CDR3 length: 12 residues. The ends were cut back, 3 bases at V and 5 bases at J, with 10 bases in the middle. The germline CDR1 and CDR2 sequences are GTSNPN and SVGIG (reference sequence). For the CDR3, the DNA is TGTGCCTGGAGCAGGCAGGCATATGGCTACACCTTC. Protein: CAWSRQAYGYTF.

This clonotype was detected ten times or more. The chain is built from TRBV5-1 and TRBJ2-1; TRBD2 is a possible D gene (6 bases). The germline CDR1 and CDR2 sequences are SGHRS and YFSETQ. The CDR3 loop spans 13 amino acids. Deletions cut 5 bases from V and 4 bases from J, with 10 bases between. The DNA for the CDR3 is TGCGCCAGCAGTCGGGGGAGATACAATGAGCAGTTCTTC. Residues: CASSRGRYNEQFF.

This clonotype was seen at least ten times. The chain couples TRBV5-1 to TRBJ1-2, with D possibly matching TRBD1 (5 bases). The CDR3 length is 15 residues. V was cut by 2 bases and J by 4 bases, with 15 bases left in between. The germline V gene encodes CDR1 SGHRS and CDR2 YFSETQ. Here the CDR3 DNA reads TGCGCCAGCAGCTTTTTCCCAGGGAGAAGCTATGGCTACACCTTC. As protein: CASSFFPGRSYGYTF.

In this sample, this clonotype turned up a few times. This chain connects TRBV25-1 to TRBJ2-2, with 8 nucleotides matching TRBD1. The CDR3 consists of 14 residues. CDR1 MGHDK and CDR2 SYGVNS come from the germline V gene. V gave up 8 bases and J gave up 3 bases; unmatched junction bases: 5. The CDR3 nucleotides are TGTGCCAGCTCGGGACAGGTGGACACCGGGGAGCTGTTTTTT. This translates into CASSGQVDTGELFF.

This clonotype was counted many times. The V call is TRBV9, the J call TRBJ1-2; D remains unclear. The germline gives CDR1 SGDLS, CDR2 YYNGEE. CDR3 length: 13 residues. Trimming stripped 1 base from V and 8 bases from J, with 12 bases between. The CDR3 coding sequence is TGTGCCAGCAGCGTACCCATCGGACGCGGCTACACCTTC. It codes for CASSVPIGRGYTF.

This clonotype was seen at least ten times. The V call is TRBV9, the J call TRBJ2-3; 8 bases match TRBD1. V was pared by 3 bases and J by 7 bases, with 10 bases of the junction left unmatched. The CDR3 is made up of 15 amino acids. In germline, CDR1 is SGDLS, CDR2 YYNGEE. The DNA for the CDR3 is TGTGCCAGCAGCGACCGGGACAGGCTCCTTAATACGCAGTATTTT. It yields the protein CASSDRDRLLNTQYF.

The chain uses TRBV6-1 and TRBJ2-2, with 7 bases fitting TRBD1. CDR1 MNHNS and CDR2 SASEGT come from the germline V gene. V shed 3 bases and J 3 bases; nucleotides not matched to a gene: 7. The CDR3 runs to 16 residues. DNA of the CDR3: TGTGCCAGCAGTGACGAGACAGGGTGGGACACCGGGGAGCTGTTTTTT. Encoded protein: CASSDETGWDTGELFF.

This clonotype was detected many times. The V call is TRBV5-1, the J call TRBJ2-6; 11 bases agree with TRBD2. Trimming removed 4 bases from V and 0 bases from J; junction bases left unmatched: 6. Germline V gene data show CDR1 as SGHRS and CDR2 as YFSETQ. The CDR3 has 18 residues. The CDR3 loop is CASSPRLAGSSGANVLTF. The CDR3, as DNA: TGCGCCAGCAGCCCCAGACTAGCGGGGAGCTCTGGGGCCAACGTCCTGACTTTC.

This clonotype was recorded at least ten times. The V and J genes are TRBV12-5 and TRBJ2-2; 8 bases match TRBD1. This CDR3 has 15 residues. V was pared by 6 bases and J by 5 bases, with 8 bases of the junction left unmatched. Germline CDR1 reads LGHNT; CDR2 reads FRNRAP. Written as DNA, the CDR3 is TGTGCTAGTGGCCCGGGCAGGGGGCTAACCGGGGAGCTGTTTTTT. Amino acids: CASGPGRGLTGELFF.

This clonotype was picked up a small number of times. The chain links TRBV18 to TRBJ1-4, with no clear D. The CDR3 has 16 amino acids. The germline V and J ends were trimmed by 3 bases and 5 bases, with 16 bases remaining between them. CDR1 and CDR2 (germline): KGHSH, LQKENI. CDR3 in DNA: TGTGCCAGCTCACCCCTGGGTCCAGATCCAAATGAAAAACTGTTTTTT. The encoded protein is CASSPLGPDPNEKLFF.

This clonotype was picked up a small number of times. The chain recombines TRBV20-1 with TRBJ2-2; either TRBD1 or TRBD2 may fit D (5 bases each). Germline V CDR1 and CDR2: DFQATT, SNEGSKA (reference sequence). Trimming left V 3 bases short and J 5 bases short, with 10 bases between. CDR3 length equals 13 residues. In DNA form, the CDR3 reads TGCAGTGCTAGGCCGGGGCCTACCGGGGAGCTGTTTTTT. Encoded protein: CSARPGPTGELFF.

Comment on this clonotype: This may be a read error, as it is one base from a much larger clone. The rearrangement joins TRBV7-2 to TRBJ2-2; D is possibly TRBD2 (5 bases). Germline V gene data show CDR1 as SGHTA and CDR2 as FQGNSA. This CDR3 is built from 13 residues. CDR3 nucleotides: TGTGCCAGCAGCCCAAGGCGCGCCGGGGTGCTGTTTTTT. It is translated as CASSPRRAGVLFF.

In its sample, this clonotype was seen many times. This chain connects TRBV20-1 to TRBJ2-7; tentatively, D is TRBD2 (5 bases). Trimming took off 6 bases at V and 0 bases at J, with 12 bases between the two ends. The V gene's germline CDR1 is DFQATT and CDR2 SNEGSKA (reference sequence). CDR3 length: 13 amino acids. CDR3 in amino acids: CSAAFGVSYEQYF. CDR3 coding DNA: TGCAGTGCCGCGTTCGGGGTCTCCTACGAGCAGTACTTC.

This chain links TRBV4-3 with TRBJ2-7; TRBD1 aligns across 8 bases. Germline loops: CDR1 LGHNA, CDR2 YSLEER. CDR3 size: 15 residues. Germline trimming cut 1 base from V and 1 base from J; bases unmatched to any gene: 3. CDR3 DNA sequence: TGCGCCAGCAGCCAAGGACAGGGGACATCCTACGAGCAGTACTTC. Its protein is CASSQGQGTSYEQYF.

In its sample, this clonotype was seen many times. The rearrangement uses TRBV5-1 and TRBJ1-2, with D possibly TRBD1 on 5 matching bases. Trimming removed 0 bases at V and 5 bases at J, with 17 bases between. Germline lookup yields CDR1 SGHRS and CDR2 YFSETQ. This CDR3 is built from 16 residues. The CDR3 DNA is TGCGCCAGCAGCTTGGGACAGACCCTAGCAGGGTATGGCTACACCTTC. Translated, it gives CASSLGQTLAGYGYTF.

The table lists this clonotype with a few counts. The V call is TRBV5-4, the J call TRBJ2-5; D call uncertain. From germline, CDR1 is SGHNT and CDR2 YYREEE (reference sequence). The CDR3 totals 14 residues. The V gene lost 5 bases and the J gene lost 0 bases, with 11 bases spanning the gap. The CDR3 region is CASRRDRNQETQYF. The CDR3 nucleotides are TGTGCCAGCAGACGAGACCGTAACCAAGAGACCCAGTACTTC.

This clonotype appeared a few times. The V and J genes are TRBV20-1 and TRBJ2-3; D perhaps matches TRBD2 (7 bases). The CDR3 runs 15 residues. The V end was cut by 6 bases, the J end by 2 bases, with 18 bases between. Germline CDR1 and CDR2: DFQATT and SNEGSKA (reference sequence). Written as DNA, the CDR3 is TGCAGTGCGACATGGGGGGGGGCCTTCACAGATACGCAGTATTTT. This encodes CSATWGGAFTDTQYF.

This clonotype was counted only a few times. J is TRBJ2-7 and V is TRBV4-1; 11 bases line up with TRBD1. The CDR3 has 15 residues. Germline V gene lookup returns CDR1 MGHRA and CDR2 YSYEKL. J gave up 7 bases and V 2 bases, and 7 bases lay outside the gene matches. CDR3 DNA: TGCGCCAGCAGCCAACCCCGGACAGGGGGCAGGGAGCAGTACTTC. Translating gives CASSQPRTGGREQYF.

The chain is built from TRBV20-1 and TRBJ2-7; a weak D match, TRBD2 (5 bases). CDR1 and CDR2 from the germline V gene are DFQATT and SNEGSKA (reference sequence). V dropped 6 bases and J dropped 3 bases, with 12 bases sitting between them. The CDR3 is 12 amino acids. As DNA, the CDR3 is TGCAGTGCACCTCGTCGGGGCTACGAGCAGTACTTC. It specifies CSAPRRGYEQYF.

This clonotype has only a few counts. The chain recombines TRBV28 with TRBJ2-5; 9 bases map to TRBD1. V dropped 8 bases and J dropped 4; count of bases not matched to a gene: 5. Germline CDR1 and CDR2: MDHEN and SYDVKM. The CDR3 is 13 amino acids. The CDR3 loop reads CASVQGAGETQYF. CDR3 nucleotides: TGTGCCAGCGTACAGGGGGCGGGAGAGACCCAGTACTTC.

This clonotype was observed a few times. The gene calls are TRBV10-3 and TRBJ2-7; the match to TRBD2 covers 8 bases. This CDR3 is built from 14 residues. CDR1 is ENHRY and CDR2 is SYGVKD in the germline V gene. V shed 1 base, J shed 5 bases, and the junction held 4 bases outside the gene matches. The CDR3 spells CAISEWTSPNEQYF. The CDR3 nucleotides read TGTGCCATCAGTGAGTGGACTAGCCCCAACGAGCAGTACTTC.

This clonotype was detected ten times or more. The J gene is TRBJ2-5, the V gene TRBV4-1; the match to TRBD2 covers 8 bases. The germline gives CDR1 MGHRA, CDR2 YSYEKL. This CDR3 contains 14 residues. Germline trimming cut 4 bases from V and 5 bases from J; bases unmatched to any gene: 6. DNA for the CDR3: TGCGCCAGCAGCCCGCGTAGCGGGGCCGAGACCCAGTACTTC. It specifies CASSPRSGAETQYF.

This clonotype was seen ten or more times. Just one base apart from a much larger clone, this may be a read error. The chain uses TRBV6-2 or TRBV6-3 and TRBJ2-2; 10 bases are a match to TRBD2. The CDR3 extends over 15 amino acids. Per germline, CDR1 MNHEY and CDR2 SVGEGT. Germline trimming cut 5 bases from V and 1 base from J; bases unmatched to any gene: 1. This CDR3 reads CASSRLAGNTGELFF. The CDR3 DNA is TGTGCCAGCAGTCGACTAGCGGGGAACACCGGGGAGCTGTTTTTT.

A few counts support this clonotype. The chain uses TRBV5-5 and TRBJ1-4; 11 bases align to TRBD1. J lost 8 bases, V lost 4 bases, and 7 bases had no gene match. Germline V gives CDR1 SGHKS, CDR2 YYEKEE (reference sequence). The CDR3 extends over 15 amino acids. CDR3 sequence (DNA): TGTGCCAGCAGCACCATAGGGACAGGGGGAGAAAAACTGTTTTTT. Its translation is CASSTIGTGGEKLFF. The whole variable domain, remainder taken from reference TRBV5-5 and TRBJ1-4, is DAGVTQSPTHLIKTRGQQVTLRCSPISGHKSVSWYQQVLGQGPQFIFQYYEKEERGRGNFPDRFSARQFPNYSSELNVNALLLGDSALYLCASSTIGTGGEKLFFGSGTQLSVL.

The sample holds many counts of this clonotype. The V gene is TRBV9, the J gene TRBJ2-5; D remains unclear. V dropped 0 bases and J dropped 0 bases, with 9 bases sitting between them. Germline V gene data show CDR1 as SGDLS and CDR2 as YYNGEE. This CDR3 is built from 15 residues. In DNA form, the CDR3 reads TGTGCCAGCAGCGTAGCGTGGCAGTACCAAGAGACCCAGTACTTC. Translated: CASSVAWQYQETQYF.

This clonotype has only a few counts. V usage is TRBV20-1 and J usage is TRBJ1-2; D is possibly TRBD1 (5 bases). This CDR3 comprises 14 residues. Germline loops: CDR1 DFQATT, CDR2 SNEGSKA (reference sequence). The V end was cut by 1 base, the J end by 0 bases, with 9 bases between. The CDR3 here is CSARGGEANYGYTF. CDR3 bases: TGCAGTGCTAGAGGGGGGGAGGCTAACTATGGCTACACCTTC.

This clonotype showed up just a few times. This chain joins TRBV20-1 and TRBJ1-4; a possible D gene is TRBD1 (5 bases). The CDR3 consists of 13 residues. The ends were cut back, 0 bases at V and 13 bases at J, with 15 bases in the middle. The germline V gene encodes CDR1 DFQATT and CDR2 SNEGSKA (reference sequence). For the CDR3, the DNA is TGCAGTGCTAGAGATGCGGGGGGACCCAGACTGTTTTTT. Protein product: CSARDAGGPRLFF.

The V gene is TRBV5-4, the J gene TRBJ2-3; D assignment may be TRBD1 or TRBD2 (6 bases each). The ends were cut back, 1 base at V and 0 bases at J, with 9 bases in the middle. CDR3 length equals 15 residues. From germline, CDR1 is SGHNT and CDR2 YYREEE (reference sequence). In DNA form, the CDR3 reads TGTGCCAGCAGCTTGAAAGGGGGGAGCACAGATACGCAGTATTTT. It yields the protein CASSLKGGSTDTQYF.

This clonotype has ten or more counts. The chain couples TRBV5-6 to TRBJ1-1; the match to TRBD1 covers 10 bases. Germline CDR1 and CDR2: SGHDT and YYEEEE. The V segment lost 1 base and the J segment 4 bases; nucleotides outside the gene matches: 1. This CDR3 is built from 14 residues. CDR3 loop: CASSLRTGGTEAFF. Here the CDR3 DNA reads TGTGCCAGCAGCTTGAGGACAGGGGGCACTGAAGCTTTCTTT. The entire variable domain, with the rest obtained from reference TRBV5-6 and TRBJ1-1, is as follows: DAGVTQSPTHLIKTRGQQVTLRCSPKSGHDTVSWYQQALGQGPQFIFQYYEEEERQRGNFPDRFSGHQFPNYSSELNVNALLLGDSALYLCASSLRTGGTEAFFGQGTRLTVV.

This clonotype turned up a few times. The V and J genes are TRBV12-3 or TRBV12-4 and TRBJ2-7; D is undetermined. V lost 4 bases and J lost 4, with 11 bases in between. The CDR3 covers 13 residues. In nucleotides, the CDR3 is TGTGCCAGCAGTTCCCACGGTGGGTACGAGCAGTACTTC. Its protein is CASSSHGGYEQYF.

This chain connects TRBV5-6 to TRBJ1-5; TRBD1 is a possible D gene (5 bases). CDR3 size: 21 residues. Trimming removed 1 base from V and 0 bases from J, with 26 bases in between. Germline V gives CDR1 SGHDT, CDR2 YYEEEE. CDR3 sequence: CASSLSDAKGTEGYSNQPQHF. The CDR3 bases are TGTGCCAGCAGCTTGTCGGATGCAAAGGGGACTGAGGGTTATAGCAATCAGCCCCAGCATTTT.